The rows below give T cell receptor beta chains drawn from one sample of a study of T cells in pancreatic ductal adenocarcinoma. Libraries were prepared by immunoSEQ multiplex PCR; TCRdb keeps only in-frame clonotypes and omits some of them. The top ten hold 2.5% to 3.5% of the sample, which has approximately 97,000 clones, over 90% seen once. The sequencing input was PBMCs. These receptors all come from a human donor with pancreatic ductal adenocarcinoma. CDR3s include the opening cysteine and the closing phenylalanine or tryptophan. D genes are given only for firm matches. A clone size is listed for some rows: how often the clone was seen (once, few, many), or a class if it is expanded.

NA	TRBV28	TRBD2	TRBJ2-3	CASSFFSGRFSDTQYF	TGTGCCAGCAGTTTTTTTAGCGGGAGGTTCTCGGATACGCAGTATTTT
NA	TRBV18	NA	TRBJ2-2	CASSGHAGLAGELFF	TGTGCCAGCTCAGGGCACGCGGGGCTGGCCGGGGAGCTGTTTTTT
NA	TRBV6-5	NA	TRBJ2-7	CASRAHYEQYF	TGTGCCAGCCGAGCGCACTACGAGCAGTACTTC
medium-sized	TRBV11-2	NA	TRBJ2-4	CASSSAGAGNIQYF	TGTGCCAGCAGCTCCGCGGGGGCTGGGAACATTCAGTACTTC
once	TRBV30	TRBD2	TRBJ2-1	CAWNGAGGLGVNEQFF	TGTGCCTGGAACGGGGCGGGGGGGTTAGGCGTGAATGAGCAGTTCTTC
NA	TRBV9	NA	TRBJ1-1	CASSVAWNTEAFF	TGTGCCAGCAGCGTAGCTTGGAACACTGAAGCTTTCTTT
NA	TRBV5-5	NA	TRBJ2-5	CASTPSWGVRSETQYF	TGTGCCAGCACTCCTTCCTGGGGGGTGAGGTCAGAGACCCAGTACTTC
NA	TRBV7-3	TRBD2	TRBJ2-1	CASSPVPTSGRSSYNEQFF	TGTGCCAGCAGCCCTGTCCCGACTAGCGGGAGGAGCTCCTACAATGAGCAGTTCTTC
once	TRBV30	NA	TRBJ1-2	CAWSTNGGSGYTF	TGTGCCTGGAGCACTAACGGGGGTAGTGGCTACACCTTC
once	TRBV28	TRBD1	TRBJ1-4	CASSSPGTGDEKLFF	TGTGCCAGCAGTTCACCCGGGACAGGGGATGAAAAACTGTTTTTT
NA	TRBV4-2	TRBD1	TRBJ1-3	CASSQAQGGANGNTIYF	TGTGCCAGCAGCCAAGCTCAAGGGGGCGCCAATGGAAACACCATATATTTT
NA	TRBV7-3	TRBD2	TRBJ2-7	CASSLTGSTSGSFHEQYF	TGTGCCAGCAGCTTAACGGGTAGCACTAGCGGGAGTTTCCACGAGCAGTACTTC
NA	TRBV10-3	TRBD1	TRBJ1-5	CAISETGAGNQPQHF	TGTGCCATCAGTGAGACAGGGGCCGGCAATCAGCCCCAGCATTTT
NA	TRBV29-1	TRBD1	TRBJ1-4	CSGVGQGGEKLFF	TGCAGTGGCGTTGGACAGGGCGGCGAAAAACTGTTTTTT
NA	TRBV30	TRBD2	TRBJ2-3	CAWVGLAVPLSTDTQYF	TGTGCCTGGGTCGGGCTAGCGGTTCCTCTAAGCACAGATACGCAGTATTTT
NA	TRBV11-2	NA	TRBJ2-7	CASSAGSYEQYF	TGTGCCAGCAGCGCCGGGTCCTACGAGCAGTACTTC
once	TRBV2	NA	TRBJ2-1	CASRNLGDEQFF	TGTGCCAGCAGAAACCTAGGAGATGAGCAGTTCTTC
NA	TRBV7-9	TRBD2	TRBJ2-7	CASSSAPGGLAGAYEQYF	TGTGCCAGCAGCTCCGCCCCCGGAGGGCTAGCGGGGGCCTACGAGCAGTACTTC
NA	TRBV21-1	NA	TRBJ1-5	CASTPGKNQPQHF	TGTGCCAGCACCCCGGGGAAAAATCAGCCCCAGCATTTT
NA	TRBV18	TRBD1	TRBJ2-5	CASSPDRGPGETQYF	TGTGCCAGCTCACCCGACAGGGGACCAGGGGAGACCCAGTACTTC
NA	TRBV30	NA	TRBJ2-7	CAWSHIKSYEQYF	TGTGCCTGGAGTCACATAAAATCCTACGAGCAGTACTTC
once	TRBV15	NA	TRBJ2-1	CATSRDQLVAYEQFF	TGTGCCACCAGCAGAGATCAACTAGTAGCTTATGAGCAGTTCTTC
once	TRBV19	NA	TRBJ2-1	CATAGSTYNEQFF	TGTGCCACCGCCGGGTCCACCTACAATGAGCAGTTCTTC
few	TRBV30	NA	TRBJ1-1	CAWRKGVNTEAFF	TGTGCCTGGAGAAAGGGGGTGAACACTGAAGCTTTCTTT
NA	TRBV28	NA	TRBJ1-1	CASSLPGSQSEAFF	TGTGCCAGCAGTTTACCCGGGTCCCAATCTGAGGCTTTCTTT
NA	TRBV19	NA	TRBJ2-7	CASRGTGSHEQYF	TGTGCCAGCCGGGGTACAGGGTCCCACGAGCAGTACTTC
NA	TRBV18	NA	TRBJ2-1	CASSPVTSGLRYNEQFF	TGTGCCAGCTCACCCGTCACCTCGGGACTCCGCTACAATGAGCAGTTCTTC
once	TRBV19	NA	TRBJ2-3	CASSPRGHAHTDTQYF	TGTGCCAGTAGTCCCCGGGGTCATGCGCACACAGATACGCAGTATTTT
NA	TRBV2	NA	TRBJ2-7	CASRAWLTEQYF	TGTGCCAGCAGGGCCTGGCTCACCGAGCAGTACTTC
NA	TRBV28	NA	TRBJ2-7	CASRRSEQYF	TGTGCCAGCAGGAGGAGCGAGCAGTACTTC
NA	TRBV10-3	NA	TRBJ2-7	CAISESNDGAAYEQYF	TGTGCCATCAGTGAGTCGAACGATGGGGCCGCTTACGAGCAGTACTTC
once	TRBV9	NA	TRBJ2-7	CASSVTTGGEQYF	TGTGCCAGCAGCGTAACGACAGGAGGAGAGCAGTACTTC
NA	TRBV6-6	NA	TRBJ1-1	CASSSTLQGEAEAFF	TGTGCCAGCAGTTCTACTTTACAAGGGGAGGCTGAAGCTTTCTTT
NA	TRBV27	TRBD2	TRBJ2-7	CASSTFPGTSGSEQYF	TGTGCCAGCAGTACCTTCCCAGGGACTAGCGGGAGCGAGCAGTACTTC
NA	TRBV5-4	NA	TRBJ2-7	CASSLRGSEQYF	TGTGCCAGCAGCTTGCGGGGTTCCGAGCAGTACTTC
NA	TRBV29-1	NA	TRBJ2-2	CSVELAGTGELFF	TGCAGCGTTGAACTTGCAGGCACCGGGGAGCTGTTTTTT
NA	TRBV6-5	NA	TRBJ2-7	CASRTDAGTHYEQYF	TGTGCCAGCAGAACGGACGCCGGGACACACTACGAGCAGTACTTC
NA	TRBV5-1	TRBD1	TRBJ2-7	CASSVRTGAYEQYF	TGCGCCAGCAGCGTAAGGACAGGGGCCTACGAGCAGTACTTC
NA	TRBV6-5	NA	TRBJ2-7	CASSYSGTPPYEQYF	TGTGCCAGCAGTTACTCCGGGACACCACCCTACGAGCAGTACTTC
NA	TRBV7-2	NA	TRBJ2-1	CASSLPAGFSYNEQFF	TGTGCCAGCAGCTTACCCGCAGGGTTCTCCTACAATGAGCAGTTCTTC
NA	TRBV5-8	TRBD1	TRBJ1-4	CASSTRQGIGEKLFF	TGTGCCAGCAGCACCCGACAGGGTATCGGTGAAAAACTGTTTTTT
NA	TRBV9	TRBD2	TRBJ2-2	CASSLSGSGLENTGELFF	TGTGCCAGCAGCCTAAGCGGGAGTGGATTAGAGAACACCGGGGAGCTGTTTTTT
NA	TRBV5-1	NA	TRBJ2-2	CASSLGQFTGELFF	TGCGCCAGCAGCTTGGGTCAATTCACCGGGGAGCTGTTTTTT
once	TRBV5-1	NA	TRBJ1-1	CASSFGSVGFGGAEAFF	TGCGCCAGCAGCTTTGGATCCGTAGGGTTTGGCGGGGCTGAAGCTTTCTTT
NA	TRBV10-3	TRBD2	TRBJ2-7	CAISIAGVREQYF	TGTGCCATCAGTATAGCGGGAGTACGCGAGCAGTACTTC
NA	TRBV5-1	TRBD2	TRBJ2-1	CASSRTSGENNEQFF	TGCGCCAGCAGCCGTACTAGCGGAGAGAACAATGAGCAGTTCTTC
NA	TRBV4-2	TRBD2	TRBJ2-7	CASSQDRASGVTSYEQYF	TGTGCCAGCAGCCAAGATCGGGCTAGCGGGGTTACCTCCTACGAGCAGTACTTC
NA	TRBV5-1	NA	TRBJ2-5	CASSFGGGTEETQYF	TGCGCCAGCAGCTTTGGTGGGGGGACAGAAGAGACCCAGTACTTC
NA	TRBV7-9	NA	TRBJ2-4	CASSLTQKNIQYF	TGTGCCAGCAGCTTAACACAAAAAAACATTCAGTACTTC
once	TRBV5-1	NA	TRBJ2-2	CASSLRHGQTSSGELFF	TGCGCCAGCAGCTTACGACACGGGCAGACTAGTTCCGGGGAGCTGTTTTTT
NA	TRBV5-6	NA	TRBJ1-2	CASSSGLAGYGAFDTF	TGTGCCAGCAGCTCAGGCCTTGCGGGGTATGGAGCGTTCGACACCTTC
NA	TRBV5-1	NA	TRBJ2-5	CASSASHRETQYF	TGCGCCAGCAGCGCATCCCATCGGGAGACCCAGTACTTC
NA	TRBV2	TRBD1	TRBJ2-1	CASGRGSYNEQFF	TGTGCCAGCGGCAGGGGGTCCTACAATGAGCAGTTCTTC
NA	TRBV19	NA	TRBJ2-7	CASRSEGGEQYF	TGTGCCAGTAGAAGTGAGGGAGGCGAGCAGTACTTC
NA	TRBV7-3	TRBD1	TRBJ2-5	CASSLGQGIGETQYF	TGTGCCAGCAGCTTAGGACAGGGGATTGGAGAGACCCAGTACTTC
NA	TRBV27	NA	TRBJ2-7	CASSHRQLGYEQYF	TGTGCCAGCAGCCATAGACAGTTAGGGTACGAGCAGTACTTC
NA	TRBV28	NA	TRBJ2-6	CASSLRQGGTGANVLTF	TGTGCCAGCAGTTTAAGGCAGGGAGGGACAGGGGCCAACGTCCTGACTTTC